The entry that follows covers one T cell receptor beta chain sequence. The data were taken from a study of blood T cell repertoires in COVID-19. About the research overall: Acute-phase and convalescent COVID-19 samples originated in the United States, Italy and Spain. T cells, B-cell-depleted T cells, or PBMCs provided the cDNA or gDNA that served as material.

Generated by immunoSEQ multiplex PCR, the TCRdb table keeps only in-frame clones and is missing some. Among around 59,000 clones, under 90% were seen once, and the ten largest hold 28%. Germline loops: CDR1 MNHEY, CDR2 SVGEGT. V dropped 5 bases and J dropped 6 bases, with 6 bases sitting between them. This CDR3 has 11 amino acids. The receptor's source is a woman of 80 years or more with active or convalescent COVID-19. The genes are TRBV6-2 or TRBV6-3 and TRBJ2-3, with D perhaps matching TRBD2 (6 bases). The sequencing input was peripheral blood. CDR3 region: CASSGGDTQYF. The DNA for the CDR3 is TGTGCCAGCAGTGGGGGGGATACGCAGTATTTT.